Following are 26 T cell receptor beta chains from one sample sequenced in a study of cytomegalovirus exposure and HLA in healthy donors. The primer mix had 60 Vbeta and 13 Jbeta primers. The method was immunoSEQ multiplex PCR; TCRdb's version includes in-frame clones alone and lacks a portion of them. The sample table sets out some 150,000 clones. The sequenced sample was PBMCs. The receptors were sampled from a woman between 18 and 29 years old in good health and CMV-seropositive.

V and J are TRBV6-5 and TRBJ1-1, with D perhaps matching TRBD1 (5 bases). The CDR3 is 14 amino acids. Germline loops: CDR1 MNHEY, CDR2 SVGAGI. Trimming removed 2 bases from V and 2 bases from J, with 9 bases in between. This chain's CDR3 is CASSYLGGNTEAFF. The DNA of the CDR3 is TGTGCCAGCAGTTACCTCGGGGGTAACACTGAAGCTTTCTTT.

The J gene is TRBJ1-5, the V gene TRBV12-5; 7 bases match TRBD1. With V trimmed by 6 bases and J by 5 bases, 7 bases remained unmatched. The CDR3 is made up of 14 amino acids. Germline-derived CDR1 and CDR2 are LGHNT and FRNRAP. In DNA, the CDR3 is TGTGCTAGTGGGATCGGGACAGCTTATCAGCCCCAGCATTTT. Its translation: CASGIGTAYQPQHF.

The chain couples TRBV4-2 to TRBJ2-7; possible D gene TRBD1, 6 bases. The CDR3 loop spans 15 amino acids. The germline CDR1 and CDR2 sequences are LGHNA and YNFKEQ. Trimming left V 0 bases short and J 3 bases short, with 12 bases between. CDR3 in DNA: TGTGCCAGCAGCCAAGATCGGGTCAGGGGCTACGAGCAGTACTTC. This sequence encodes CASSQDRVRGYEQYF.

This chain links TRBV9 with TRBJ2-5, with D tentatively TRBD1 (6 bases). The CDR3 contains 14 residues. V was shortened by 0 bases and J by 4 bases, with 10 bases between the two germline ends. Germline V lookup: CDR1 SGDLS, CDR2 YYNGEE. This CDR3 is CASSVDIGGETQYF. Written as DNA, the CDR3 is TGTGCCAGCAGCGTAGATATAGGGGGAGAGACCCAGTACTTC.

V and J are TRBV4-3 and TRBJ2-1; the match to TRBD2 covers 8 bases. The CDR3 runs to 16 residues. Losses at the gene ends were 0 bases for V and 4 bases for J; bases not matched to a gene: 5. Per the germline V gene, CDR1 is LGHNA and CDR2 is YSLEER. This CDR3 reads CASSQDGAGGYNEQFF. CDR3 in DNA: TGCGCCAGCAGCCAAGATGGGGCGGGGGGTTACAATGAGCAGTTCTTC.

V usage is TRBV10-3 and J usage is TRBJ2-1, with D hard to call. Germline CDR1 is ENHRY and CDR2 is SYGVKD. The CDR3 length is 12 residues. Trimming removed 4 bases at V and 10 bases at J, with 11 bases between. In nucleotides, the CDR3 is TGTGCCATCAGTGCCTCGACGGAGGAGCAGTTCTTC. This translates into CAISASTEEQFF.

The chain links TRBV5-1 to TRBJ1-2, with D unclear. V lost 0 bases to trimming and J lost 1 base, with 7 bases between them. The CDR3 contains 14 residues. Per germline, CDR1 SGHRS and CDR2 YFSETQ. DNA for the CDR3: TGCGCCAGCAGCTTGGGGGCAATTAACTATGGCTACACCTTC. Translation gives CASSLGAINYGYTF.

The rearrangement uses TRBV5-1 and TRBJ1-1; TRBD1 agrees at 8 bases. CDR3 length equals 13 residues. Germline loops: CDR1 SGHRS, CDR2 YFSETQ. The J segment lost 5 bases and the V segment lost 5 bases, leaving 5 bases of the junction unmatched. The CDR3 sequence: CASSFTGGTEAFF. In nucleotides, the CDR3 is TGCGCCAGCAGTTTTACAGGGGGGACTGAAGCTTTCTTT.

The rearrangement uses TRBV5-1 and TRBJ2-7, with 7 bases that match TRBD1. After removal of 4 bases from V and 3 bases from J, the junction contained 10 bases not matched to a gene. Germline CDR1 reads SGHRS; CDR2 reads YFSETQ. The length of the CDR3 is 15 residues. DNA of the CDR3: TGCGCCAGCAGCGCCCCTGGGACAGTAGACTACGAGCAGTACTTC. Translation: CASSAPGTVDYEQYF.

This chain links TRBV19 with TRBJ1-5, with 7 bases matching TRBD1. CDR1 is LNHDA, CDR2 SQIVND, per germline (reference sequence). This CDR3 has 15 amino acids. Trimming took 5 bases from V and 7 from J; bases not matched to a gene: 11. The CDR3 DNA follows: TGTGCCAGTAGTGCTACCGGGACAGCTCGGCAGCCCCAGCATTTT. As protein: CASSATGTARQPQHF.

The V and J genes are TRBV6-1 and TRBJ2-3; tentative D call: TRBD2 (6 bases). The V end was cut by 2 bases, the J end by 0 bases, with 9 bases between. Per germline, CDR1 MNHNS and CDR2 SASEGT. This CDR3 has 15 amino acids. DNA of the CDR3: TGTGCCAGCAGTGAATACGCGGGGAGCACAGATACGCAGTATTTT. Translated: CASSEYAGSTDTQYF.

The chain employs TRBV19 and TRBJ2-5, with a weak D call TRBD2 (6 bases). Germline CDR1 is LNHDA and CDR2 is SQIVND (reference sequence). This CDR3 comprises 14 residues. The germline V and J ends were trimmed by 3 bases and 4 bases, with 12 bases remaining between them. In nucleotides, the CDR3 is TGTGCCAGTAGTATCGGAGGGTATGGAGAGACCCAGTACTTC. Encoded protein: CASSIGGYGETQYF.

The CDR3 bases are TGTGCCAGCAGGGGAAGCGGGAGGTTGTATTCAGATACGCAGTATTTT. Its translation is CASRGSGRLYSDTQYF. The chain has TRBV6-6 and TRBJ2-3, with 9 bases matching TRBD2. Germline V gene data show CDR1 as MNHNY and CDR2 as SVGAGI (reference sequence). The CDR3 runs to 16 residues. Unmatched junction bases numbered 11, after V lost 6 bases and J lost 4 bases.

CDR3 bases: TGTGCCAGTAGAACTAGCGGGACCGAGACCCAGTACTTC. Its protein product is CASRTSGTETQYF. J is TRBJ2-5 and V is TRBV19; 10 nucleotides agree with TRBD2. The CDR3 totals 13 residues. The V gene's germline CDR1 is LNHDA and CDR2 SQIVND (reference sequence). V shed 6 bases, J shed 5 bases, and the junction held 3 bases outside the gene matches.

As regards this clone: A read error may account for a junction end that differs from germline. Other nucleotide sequences from this sample produce the same CDR3. The rearrangement joins TRBV11-2 to TRBJ2-2, with D maybe TRBD1 (5 bases). The CDR3 runs to 14 residues. Germline CDR1 and CDR2: SGHAT and FQNNGV. The CDR3 loop is CASSLDRGAGELFF. The DNA for the CDR3 is TGTGCCAGCAGCTTAGATAGGGGTGCCGGAGAGCTGTTTTTT. The full variable domain, completed using reference TRBV11-2 and TRBJ2-2, is EAGVAQSPRYKIIEKRQSVAFWCNPISGHATLYWYQQILGQGPKLLIQFQNNGVVDDSQLPKDRFSAERLKGVDSTLKIQPAKLEDSAVYLCASSLDRGAGELFFGEGSRLTVL.

V and J are TRBV15 and TRBJ1-2; a possible D gene is TRBD1 (5 bases). Germline CDR1 is LNHNV and CDR2 is YYDKDF (reference sequence). CDR3 length equals 15 residues. V was pared by 0 bases and J by 0 bases, with 8 bases between. The CDR3 protein is CATSRDRETNYGYTF. The CDR3 nucleotides are TGTGCCACCAGCAGAGACAGGGAAACTAACTATGGCTACACCTTC.

The chain recombines TRBV6-1 with TRBJ2-7; 9 bases map to TRBD1. The CDR3 contains 16 residues. V trimming: 1 base; J trimming: 3 bases; junction bases outside the gene matches: 7. Germline-derived CDR1 and CDR2 are MNHNS and SASEGT. CDR3 region: CASSEVGNRGLYEQYF. The CDR3 DNA sequence: TGTGCCAGCAGTGAAGTCGGAAACAGGGGGCTCTACGAGCAGTACTTC.

CDR3 coding DNA: TGTGCCAGCAGCTCTGCGGGACCCCCAAGCGAGACCCAGTACTTC. Residues: CASSSAGPPSETQYF. The rearrangement joins TRBV5-4 to TRBJ2-5; D might be TRBD2 (6 bases). The V end lost 3 bases, the J end lost 5 bases, and 17 bases lay between the germline ends. The length of the CDR3 is 15 residues. Germline V lookup: CDR1 SGHNT, CDR2 YYREEE (reference sequence).

The rearrangement joins TRBV18 to TRBJ1-5; the match to TRBD1 covers 8 bases. This CDR3 is 15 amino acids long. Germline CDR1 is KGHSH and CDR2 is LQKENI. With V trimmed by 2 bases and J by 7 bases, 7 bases remained unmatched. The CDR3 loop reads CASSPGQGEVQPQHF. As DNA, the CDR3 is TGTGCCAGCTCACCAGGACAGGGTGAGGTACAGCCCCAGCATTTT. The complete variable domain, with remaining parts taken from reference TRBV18 and TRBJ1-5, reads NAGVMQNPRHLVRRRGQEARLRCSPMKGHSHVYWYRQLPEEGLKFMVYLQKENIIDESGMPKERFSAEFPKEGPSILRIQQVVRGDSAAYFCASSPGQGEVQPQHFGDGTRLSIL.

J is TRBJ2-3 and V is TRBV30, with D possibly matching TRBD1 (5 bases). The CDR3 spans 18 residues. The V end lost 2 bases, the J end lost 1 base, and 22 bases lay between the germline ends. Germline V gene sequence: CDR1 GTSNPN, CDR2 SVGIG (reference sequence). The CDR3 DNA reads TGTGCCTGGAGTCCGACTCAGGGCAAGGGAAGTGGCACAGATACGCAGTATTTT. Protein: CAWSPTQGKGSGTDTQYF.

This sequence joins TRBV2 and TRBJ1-4; weak D call: TRBD1 (5 bases). The CDR3 loop spans 15 amino acids. The V end lost 7 bases, the J end lost 4 bases, and 16 bases lay between the germline ends. Per the germline V gene, CDR1 is SNHLY and CDR2 is FYNNEI. The CDR3 bases are TGTGCCAGCACTAAACTCGGCACAGGTAATGAAAAACTGTTTTTT. Its translation is CASTKLGTGNEKLFF.

CDR3 loop: CASTPGTAGQYF. In nucleotides, the CDR3 is TGTGCCAGCACTCCCGGGACAGCTGGACAGTACTTC. The chain links TRBV2 to TRBJ2-7; 7 bases match TRBD1. Germline values: CDR1 SNHLY, CDR2 FYNNEI. The CDR3 totals 12 residues. V lost 7 bases and J lost 10; bases outside the gene matches: 10.

The rearrangement links TRBV7-6 to TRBJ2-3; TRBD1 aligns across 9 bases. The CDR3 is 16 residues long. CDR1 is SGHVS, CDR2 FNYEAQ, per germline. V shed 0 bases and J 0 bases; nucleotides not matched to a gene: 1. CDR3 residues: CASSLATGGSTDTQYF. CDR3 nucleotide sequence: TGTGCCAGCAGCTTAGCGACAGGGGGGAGCACAGATACGCAGTATTTT.

The V call is TRBV4-1, the J call TRBJ2-5; possible D gene TRBD1, 6 bases. The end of the DNA fits TRBJ2-7 better, so the J call may be wrong. The germline V gene has CDR1 MGHRA and CDR2 YSYEKL. The length of the CDR3 is 14 residues. The CDR3 coding sequence is TGCGCCAGCAGCCCGGACAGAGGTCTCTACGAGCAGTACTTC. It translates to CASSPDRGLYEQYF.

The genes are TRBV19 and TRBJ2-1; 10 bases map to TRBD2. This CDR3 spans 17 amino acids. The V gene's germline CDR1 is LNHDA and CDR2 SQIVND (reference sequence). Germline trimming cut 4 bases from V and 0 bases from J; bases unmatched to any gene: 6. CDR3 sequence: CASSNGLAEYSYNEQFF. CDR3 DNA sequence: TGTGCCAGTAGTAATGGACTAGCGGAATACTCCTACAATGAGCAGTTCTTC.

The rearrangement joins TRBV5-4 to TRBJ1-2; a weak D match, TRBD1 (6 bases). The CDR3 extends over 14 amino acids. CDR1 is SGHNT and CDR2 is YYREEE in the germline V gene (reference sequence). Trimming shortened V by 2 bases and J by 9 bases, and 17 bases separated the two germline ends. The DNA of the CDR3 is TGTGCCAGCAGCTTCTGGGGGGGCCCTCGGAGCTACACCTTC. Its translation: CASSFWGGPRSYTF. The full variable domain, its missing parts supplied by reference TRBV5-4 and TRBJ1-2, is ETGVTQSPTHLIKTRGQQVTLRCSSQSGHNTVSWYQQALGQGPQFIFQYYREEENGRGNFPPRFSGLQFPNYSSELNVNALELDDSALYLCASSFWGGPRSYTFGSGTRLTVV.